The present T cell receptor beta chain was sequenced within a study of T cell repertoires in cytomegalovirus infection. Whole-study context: CMV epitopes in the study were HLA-C-restricted (recently identified) and HLA-B-restricted (well studied). An indication of both CMV infection and matching HLA type came from public TCR beta signatures.

Losses at the gene ends were 4 bases for V and 3 bases for J; bases not matched to a gene: 7. CDR1 SGHTA and CDR2 FQGNSA come from the germline V gene. This CDR3 comprises 15 residues. Study-level points and caveats: Public TCR beta family frequency separated CMV-and-HLA carriers, including in an independent cohort.

TCRdb called the reads again in MiXCR, with one record for every CDR3 protein. The repertoire has 450,000 to 600,000 distinct CDR3 sequences, more than 40% of them found once; the top ten carry around two fifths. In its sample, this clonotype was seen a few times. Its antigen is still unknown. This sequence was found in a human donor in good health (CMV status not recorded). Some clones in this sample may be carry-over from other donors' samples. V gene TRBV7-2 combines with J gene TRBJ1-2, with 8 bases lining up with TRBD1. Here the sequenced sample was cultured PBMCs, taken from culture after CMV antigen stimulation. This CDR3 reads CASSSNQGADYGYTF. CDR3 DNA sequence: TGTGCCAGCAGCTCTAACCAGGGGGCAGACTATGGCTACACCTTC.